Shown below are 5 T cell receptor beta chains from a single sample sequenced in a study of CD8 T cells in Susac syndrome. Random hexamers primed reverse transcription of roughly 0.5 to 1 ug RNA. TCRdb recomputed calls from the immunoSEQ multiplex PCR reads with MiXCR, one row per CDR3 protein. Of around 56,000 distinct CDR3 sequences detected, more than 90% appear once; the ten largest clones hold approximately 0.21%. Sequences were obtained from CD8+ T cells from PBMCs. These receptors came from a human donor in good health.

The chain has TRBV19 and TRBJ2-3, with D unresolved. The CDR3 extends over 14 amino acids. Trimming took off 5 bases at V and 5 bases at J, with 14 bases between the two ends. Germline CDR1 and CDR2: LNHDA and SQIVND (reference sequence). CDR3 region: CASSPSLELDTQYF. The CDR3 nucleotides read TGTGCCAGTAGTCCTTCACTTGAACTAGATACGCAGTATTTT.

A single count supports this clonotype. The chain recombines TRBV5-1 with TRBJ2-7; D gene uncertain. V lost 4 bases and J 3 bases, leaving 17 bases between the germline ends. The CDR3 runs to 15 residues. Germline V gene data show CDR1 as SGHRS and CDR2 as YFSETQ. The CDR3 DNA sequence: TGCGCCAGCAGCGCAGACACATCCCACTACTACGAGCAGTACTTC. Protein: CASSADTSHYYEQYF.

The genes are TRBV20-1 and TRBJ2-7; 7 nucleotides line up with TRBD1. Trimming at V came to 3 bases and at J to 0 bases, leaving 14 bases not matched to a gene. CDR1 and CDR2 from the germline V gene are DFQATT and SNEGSKA (reference sequence). This CDR3 comprises 17 residues. CDR3 amino acids: CSARGGQEESFSYEQYF. The CDR3 bases are TGCAGTGCTAGGGGTGGACAGGAGGAGTCGTTCTCCTACGAGCAGTACTTC.

In its sample, this clonotype was seen once. The chain recombines TRBV19 with TRBJ1-6, with D perhaps matching TRBD1 (5 bases). Germline values: CDR1 LNHDA, CDR2 SQIVND (reference sequence). Trimming pared 5 bases from V and 9 bases from J, leaving 20 bases between. The CDR3 is 16 amino acids. CDR3 residues: CASSLRPQERGSPLHF. In nucleotides, the CDR3 is TGTGCCAGTAGTCTTCGACCGCAGGAGAGGGGTTCACCCCTCCACTTT.

The chain has TRBV9 and TRBJ2-2, with 8 positions matching TRBD2. The CDR3 is made up of 18 amino acids. The germline V gene encodes CDR1 SGDLS and CDR2 YYNGEE. V shed 3 bases and J 0 bases; nucleotides not matched to a gene: 10. The CDR3 reads CASSALRGGITNTGELFF. CDR3 nucleotide sequence: TGTGCCAGCAGCGCCTTACGGGGGGGGATTACGAACACCGGGGAGCTGTTTTTT.